The clone carrying this T cell receptor beta chain occurred once. As yet, its antigen is unknown. The data belong to a study of OX40 agonist ivuxolimab in advanced cancers. Study outcomes and limitations: The study found that CD8+ T cells averaged more expanded clones than CD4+.

Germline CDR1 reads LNHDA; CDR2 reads SQIVND (reference sequence). This CDR3 has 16 residues. V shed 3 bases and J shed 0 bases, with 11 bases lying between them. Libraries were prepared by immunoSEQ multiplex PCR; TCRdb keeps only in-frame clonotypes and omits some of them. This table holds approximately 38,000 clones, around 82% found once. The clonotype was recovered from an adult with an advanced solid tumor such as melanoma, head and neck, liver or kidney cancer. The chain is built from TRBV19 and TRBJ2-2; maybe TRBD2 (5 bases). The specimen comprised CD4+ or CD8+ T cells sorted from blood, sampled in a trial of the OX40 agonist ivuxolimab. The CDR3 spells CASSIMLAANTGELFF. CDR3 in DNA: TGTGCCAGTAGTATTATGCTAGCCGCGAACACCGGGGAGCTGTTTTTT. Full variable domain (remainder filled in from reference TRBV19 and TRBJ2-2): DGGITQSPKYLFRKEGQNVTLSCEQNLNHDAMYWYRQDPGQGLRLIYYSQIVNDFQKGDIAEGYSVSREKKESFPLTVTSAQKNPTAFYLCASSIMLAANTGELFFGEGSRLTVL.